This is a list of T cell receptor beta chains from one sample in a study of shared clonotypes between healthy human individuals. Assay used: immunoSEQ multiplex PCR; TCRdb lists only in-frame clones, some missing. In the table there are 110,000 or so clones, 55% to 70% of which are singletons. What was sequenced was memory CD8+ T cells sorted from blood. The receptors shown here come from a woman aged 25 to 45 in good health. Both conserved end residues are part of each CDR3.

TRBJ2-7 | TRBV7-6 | CASSAGPNYEQYF
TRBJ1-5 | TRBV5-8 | CASSLAGAPGQAIPAPQHF
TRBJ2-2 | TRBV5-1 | CASSLAGSDTGELFF
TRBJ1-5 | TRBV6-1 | CASSEWGTEINQPQHF
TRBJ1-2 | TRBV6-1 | CASRSPPGGNYGYTF
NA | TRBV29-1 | CSVMSGHTYEQYF
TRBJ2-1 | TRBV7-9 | CASCSGKDYNEQFF
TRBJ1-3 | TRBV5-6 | CASSLTQHLSGNTIYF
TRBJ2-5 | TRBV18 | CASSPPLDLPRETQYF
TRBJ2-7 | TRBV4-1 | CASSQWDRVYEQYF
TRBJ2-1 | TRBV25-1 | CASSAGQLYNEQFF
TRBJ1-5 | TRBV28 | CASSFPLNSNQPQHF
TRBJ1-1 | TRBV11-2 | CASSPGQGWNTEAFF
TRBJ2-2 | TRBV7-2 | CASSKVSGSNTGELFF
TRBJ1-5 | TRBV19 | CASSSAQASNQPQHF
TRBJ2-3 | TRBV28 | CASSWKSWTGTDTQYF
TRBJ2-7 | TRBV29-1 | CSVEEGSWGMVYEQYF
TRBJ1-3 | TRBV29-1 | CSVAGTDSGNTIYF
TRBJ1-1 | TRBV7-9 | CASSFQLGQGFTEAFF
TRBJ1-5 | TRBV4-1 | CASSLRDRVTNQPQHF
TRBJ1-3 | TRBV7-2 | CASSRGGNTIYF
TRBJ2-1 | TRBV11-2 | CASSLVAGGEQFF
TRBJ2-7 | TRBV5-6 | CASSLTSDYEQYF
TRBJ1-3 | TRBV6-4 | CASRLSADSGNTIYF
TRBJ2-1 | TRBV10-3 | CAISESLDSGHNEQFF
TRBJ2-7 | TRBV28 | CASSLFLNEQYF
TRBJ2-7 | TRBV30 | CAWDRNYEQYF
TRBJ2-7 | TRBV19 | CASSSGLAVPYEQYF
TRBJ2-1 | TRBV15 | CATSRTSGAYNEQFF
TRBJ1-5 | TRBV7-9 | CASSLGSGWAQPQHF
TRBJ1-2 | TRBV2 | CASSETPGVRDELNYGYTF
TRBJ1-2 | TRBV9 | CASSLPGQGLYGYTF
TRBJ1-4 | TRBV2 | CASRDNQGTNEKLFF
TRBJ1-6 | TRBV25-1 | CASSERTSSSYNSPLHF
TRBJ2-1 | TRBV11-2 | CASSLDYRFLEPSYNEQFF
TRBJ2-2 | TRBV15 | CATSRDTEDRGGTGELFF